Each of the 25 T cell receptor beta chains below was sequenced from the same sample in a study of OX40 agonist ivuxolimab in advanced cancers. Clones were read by immunoSEQ multiplex PCR, and TCRdb kept only the in-frame ones, dropping some. The repertoire consists of 92,000 or so clones, with 85% to 90% occurring once and the leading ten covering nearly 7.5%. The material was CD4+ or CD8+ T cells sorted from blood, obtained in a trial of the OX40 agonist ivuxolimab. These receptors were collected from an adult with an advanced solid tumor such as melanoma, head and neck, liver or kidney cancer.

J is TRBJ2-3 and V is TRBV2; possibly TRBD2 for D (5 bases). The ends were cut back, 5 bases at V and 5 bases at J, with 8 bases in the middle. CDR1 and CDR2 from the germline V gene are SNHLY and FYNNEI. The CDR3 consists of 12 residues. CDR3 loop: CASSLSVDTQYF. The CDR3 region has the DNA TGTGCCAGCAGTCTTAGCGTAGATACGCAGTATTTT.

The DNA of the CDR3 is TGTGCCAGCAGTCTAATAGACTGGAGGCCAGATACGCAGTATTTT. It translates to CASSLIDWRPDTQYF. The genes are TRBV6-5 and TRBJ2-3; D perhaps matches TRBD2 (5 bases). CDR1 and CDR2 (germline): MNHEY, SVGAGI. The germline V and J ends were trimmed by 5 bases and 4 bases, with 16 bases remaining between them. The CDR3 is 15 residues long.

This clone was picked up one time. This sequence joins TRBV25-1 and TRBJ2-2; 7 bases align to TRBD2. Per the germline V gene, CDR1 is MGHDK and CDR2 is SYGVNS. The V segment lost 3 bases and the J segment 3 bases; nucleotides outside the gene matches: 13. This CDR3 spans 18 amino acids. In DNA form, the CDR3 reads TGTGCCAGCAGTGACAGAGCGGGACTCGGTGTTCACACCGGGGAGCTGTTTTTT. Its translation: CASSDRAGLGVHTGELFF.

The CDR3 nucleotides are TGTGCCAGCTCACCAAGGGCAGGGTCTAACTATGGCTACACCTTC. This codes for CASSPRAGSNYGYTF. The chain couples TRBV18 to TRBJ1-2; D possibly corresponds to TRBD1 (5 bases). Per the germline V gene, CDR1 is KGHSH and CDR2 is LQKENI. The ends were cut back, 2 bases at V and 0 bases at J, with 10 bases in the middle. The length of the CDR3 is 15 residues.

The chain joins TRBV5-1 to TRBJ1-1, with D perhaps matching TRBD1 (5 bases). The CDR3 is 14 amino acids. Germline values: CDR1 SGHRS, CDR2 YFSETQ. Trimming took 4 bases from V and 3 from J, leaving 13 bases between them. In nucleotides, the CDR3 is TGCGCCAGCAGCCAGGCAGGGAGCTACACTGAAGCTTTCTTT. As protein: CASSQAGSYTEAFF.

The V call is TRBV11-3, the J call TRBJ2-5; D unclear. The germline gives CDR1 SGHNT, CDR2 YENEEA. V was cut by 7 bases and J by 5 bases, with 14 bases left in between. This CDR3 has 13 residues. CDR3 nucleotide sequence: TGTGCCAGCACCCTGGGCGGAAGGGAGACCCAGTACTTC. Translating it yields CASTLGGRETQYF.

The chain carries TRBV6-5 and TRBJ1-2; D gene uncertain. V lost 4 bases and J 5 bases, leaving 17 bases between the germline ends. The CDR3 consists of 15 residues. The germline V gene encodes CDR1 MNHEY and CDR2 SVGAGI. Here the CDR3 DNA reads TGTGCCAGCAGTTCCACGGGGAGCGTTCCTTATGGCTACACCTTC. Translation: CASSSTGSVPYGYTF.

The chain employs TRBV5-1 and TRBJ2-4; 9 bases are shared with TRBD1. CDR3 length: 14 residues. Germline CDR1 and CDR2: SGHRS and YFSETQ. J gave up 9 bases and V 4 bases, and 8 bases lay outside the gene matches. The CDR3 here is CASSTGQGSSIQYF. The CDR3, as DNA: TGCGCCAGCAGCACGGGACAGGGAAGTAGCATTCAGTACTTC.

The gene calls are TRBV6-4 and TRBJ1-4; unclear D gene. Per the germline V gene, CDR1 is MRHNA and CDR2 is SNTAGT. Trimming stripped 2 bases from V and 4 bases from J, with 8 bases between. The CDR3 contains 14 residues. The DNA for the CDR3 is TGTGCCAGCAGTGACGAGGGTGGTAATGAAAAACTGTTTTTT. It encodes CASSDEGGNEKLFF.

The J gene is TRBJ2-3, the V gene TRBV11-2; 8 bases are shared with TRBD2. The V segment lost 3 bases and the J segment 5 bases; nucleotides outside the gene matches: 10. Germline V CDR1 and CDR2: SGHAT, FQNNGV. The CDR3 is made up of 16 amino acids. This CDR3 reads CASSFTPRLALDTQYF. CDR3 coding DNA: TGTGCCAGCAGCTTTACCCCCCGACTAGCGTTAGATACGCAGTATTTT.

The chain recombines TRBV5-6 with TRBJ1-4, with D uncertain. The CDR3 totals 14 residues. Germline loops: CDR1 SGHDT, CDR2 YYEEEE. V gave up 6 bases and J gave up 1 base, with 10 bases separating them. CDR3 DNA: TGTGCCAGCAAAATCCGTGAAACTAATGAAAAACTGTTTTTT. Translating it yields CASKIRETNEKLFF.

The chain is built from TRBV6-6 and TRBJ2-5; tentative D call: TRBD2 (6 bases). The J call may be mistaken, given a closer DNA end match to TRBJ2-7. Germline lookup yields CDR1 MNHNY and CDR2 SVGAGI (reference sequence). The CDR3 has 14 residues. CDR3 DNA: TGTGCCAGCAGTTACACGGGACTTGGATACGAGCAGTACTTC. Its translation is CASSYTGLGYEQYF.

About this clone itself: This CDR3 is also generated by other DNA sequences in the sample. This sequence joins TRBV21-1 and TRBJ2-7. TRBV21-1 is described as a pseudogene. The CDR3 sequence is 16 residues long. The chain's CDR3 is CASSKANRGGFHEQYF. CDR3 nucleotides: TGTGCCAGCAGCAAAGCTAACAGGGGAGGGTTCCACGAGCAGTACTTC.

The chain combines TRBV7-2 with TRBJ2-5; 7 bases fit TRBD2. The CDR3 totals 14 residues. Germline CDR1 reads SGHTA; CDR2 reads FQGNSA. Germline trimming cut 5 bases from V and 5 bases from J; bases unmatched to any gene: 8. The CDR3 region is CASSPTQGGETQYF. Written as DNA, the CDR3 is TGTGCCAGCAGCCCTACCCAGGGAGGGGAGACCCAGTACTTC.

The chain is built from TRBV9 and TRBJ2-7; a weak D match, TRBD1 (5 bases). Deletions cut 0 bases from V and 3 bases from J, with 10 bases between. The CDR3 covers 14 residues. Germline loops: CDR1 SGDLS, CDR2 YYNGEE. In DNA, the CDR3 is TGTGCCAGCAGCGTAGCTGGGGCAGGCTACGAGCAGTACTTC. It translates to CASSVAGAGYEQYF.

This clone has only one observation. V gene TRBV7-9 combines with J gene TRBJ2-7, with D unresolved. The CDR3 covers 12 residues. Between the trimmed V and J ends, which lost 3 bases and 2 bases, there was a span of 5 bases. Germline assignment: CDR1 SEHNR and CDR2 FQNEAQ (reference sequence). CDR3 coding DNA: TGTGCCAGCAGCTTTAGGACCTACGAGCAGTACTTC. Translated, it gives CASSFRTYEQYF.

V is TRBV18 and J is TRBJ2-2; D is ambiguous. CDR1 is KGHSH and CDR2 is LQKENI in the germline V gene. The ends were cut back, 0 bases at V and 5 bases at J, with 7 bases in the middle. This CDR3 contains 14 residues. CDR3 residues: CASSPPADTGELFF. In nucleotides, the CDR3 is TGTGCCAGCTCACCACCGGCTGATACCGGGGAGCTGTTTTTT.

The chain has TRBV6-6 and TRBJ2-7; D uncertain. V lost 6 bases, J lost 1 base, and 10 bases lay in between. Germline-derived CDR1 and CDR2 are MNHNY and SVGAGI (reference sequence). The CDR3 spans 13 residues. The CDR3, as DNA: TGTGCCAGCAGCCTTCTGGGGTCCTACGAGCAGTACTTC. As protein: CASSLLGSYEQYF.

The chain links TRBV30 to TRBJ2-7, with unresolved D. The CDR3 extends over 13 amino acids. V gave up 3 bases and J gave up 2 bases, with 11 bases separating them. Germline loops: CDR1 GTSNPN, CDR2 SVGIG (reference sequence). Here the CDR3 reads CAWRPVHTYEQYF. The DNA for the CDR3 is TGTGCCTGGAGGCCCGTCCATACCTACGAGCAGTACTTC.

This clone has just one count. The chain combines TRBV28 with TRBJ1-5; D is undetermined. The CDR3 is 12 amino acids. Trimming stripped 6 bases from V and 7 bases from J, with 10 bases between. In germline, CDR1 is MDHEN, CDR2 SYDVKM. CDR3 residues: CASSLLLQPQHF. The CDR3, as DNA: TGTGCCAGCAGCCTCCTTTTACAGCCCCAGCATTTT.

This chain connects TRBV28 to TRBJ2-7; 9 positions agree with TRBD1. The germline gives CDR1 MDHEN, CDR2 SYDVKM. With V trimmed by 5 bases and J by 4 bases, 6 bases remained unmatched. The CDR3 has 14 amino acids. For the CDR3, the DNA is TGTGCCAGCAGTGAACAGGGGGCTCGGTACGAGCAGTACTTC. This encodes CASSEQGARYEQYF.

The chain employs TRBV14 and TRBJ2-7; no clear D gene. V lost 3 bases to trimming and J lost 3 bases, with 9 bases between them. CDR1 SGHDN and CDR2 FVKESK come from the germline V gene. The CDR3 has 13 residues. CDR3 nucleotides: TGTGCCAGCAGCCAGACATCCTACTACGAGCAGTACTTC. Translation: CASSQTSYYEQYF.

The V gene is TRBV9, the J gene TRBJ1-3, with 8 bases lining up with TRBD1. V dropped 3 bases and J dropped 2; count of bases not matched to a gene: 7. In germline, CDR1 is SGDLS, CDR2 YYNGEE. The CDR3 spans 16 residues. The CDR3 DNA is TGTGCCAGCAGCGAGCCACAGGGGGTAGCTGGAAACACCATATATTTT. Translation: CASSEPQGVAGNTIYF. Looking up the rest from reference TRBV9 and TRBJ1-3 gives the full variable domain: DSGVTQTPKHLITATGQRVTLRCSPRSGDLSVYWYQQSLDQGLQFLIQYYNGEERAKGNILERFSAQQFPDLHSELNLSSLELGDSALYFCASSEPQGVAGNTIYFGEGSWLTVV.

The CDR3 DNA is TGTGCCAGCAGCTTTGGAGGGGAAGAGACCCAGTACTTC. Translated: CASSFGGEETQYF. The rearrangement uses TRBV11-2 and TRBJ2-5, with D possibly TRBD2 on 6 matching bases. CDR3 length: 13 residues. Between the trimmed V and J ends, which lost 3 bases and 3 bases, there was a span of 8 bases. Per germline, CDR1 SGHAT and CDR2 FQNNGV.

The J gene is TRBJ1-4, the V gene TRBV27; 12 bases fit TRBD1. The junction had 5 bases not matched to a gene; V was cut back by 4 bases and J by 8 bases. The CDR3 spans 15 residues. CDR1 is MNHEY, CDR2 SMNVEV, per germline (reference sequence). The DNA for the CDR3 is TGTGCCAGCAGTTCGCCGGGACAGGGGGCGGAAAAACTGTTTTTT. It encodes CASSSPGQGAEKLFF.